This T cell receptor (beta chain) was sequenced during a study of blood T cell repertoires in COVID-19 (dated by TCRdb to the early 2020s). The study in broad terms: The collaborator samples originated in the United States, Italy and Spain and spanned the acute and convalescent phases of COVID-19. Where HLA class I and class II types were available, the types were taken from metadata supplied by the sample provider, not from assay-based typing. Samples came from the ongoing ImmuneRACE study (first 160 participants) plus 1,254 subjects from 6 global collaborators. The dataset comprised deeply sampled blood TCRbeta repertoires from subjects exposed to, actively infected with, or recovered from COVID-19. The prospective study material was composed of cDNA or gDNA derived from T cells, B-cell-depleted T cells, or PBMCs. Nearly every sample came with metadata listing a de-identified subject ID, COVID-19 status, age in years and sex. The repertoires were released in a freely available public database meant as a resource for research on the immune response to SARS-CoV-2. What the study reported, not specific to this receptor: Clinical and demographic metadata were provided uncurated, with the amount varying by source and participant.

Worth noting for this clone: Its antigen has not been determined. Per-base qualities were not stored, and no clone one base away is much larger.

Looking up the germline V gene yields CDR1 MNHEY and CDR2 SVGAGI. Trimmed from V: 5 bases; trimmed from J: 6 bases; junction bases lacking a gene match: 4. The CDR3 goes from the cysteine to the phenylalanine over 14 residues. The retained sequence is limited to the CDR3, 42 bases, with the frame set at the first base. Participants in the prospective study were enrolled through a virtual design, were aged roughly 18 to 100 years, and lived in some 24 United States geographic areas. In the prospective study, cohorts were assigned on the basis of participant-reported clinical history obtained from a screening survey and a study questionnaire. For ImmuneRACE Cohort 3, a participant was defined as recovered based on two consecutive negative NP/OP PCR tests, clearance by a healthcare professional, or resolution of symptoms. In the prospective study, whole blood, serum and a nasopharyngeal or oropharyngeal swab were collected from each participant by mobile phlebotomists. Additional blood draws and questionnaires over an approximately 2-month period could optionally be provided by prospective study participants. Before DNA extraction, prospective study blood samples were shipped either frozen or at room temperature.

TCRbeta CDR3 regions were amplified from genomic DNA using the immunoSEQ Assay, a bias-controlled multiplex PCR. Concerning the study's data processing: The number of nucleated cells in each sample was estimated from the amplification of reference gene primers within the assay. To quantify the absolute abundance of each unique TCRbeta CDR3 rearrangement, sequence reads were collapsed and filtered. Productive Simpson clonality was computed per sample as the square root of Simpson's diversity index over productive rearrangements. Entries here come from immuneACCESS through TCRdb and include only in-frame sequences with V and J called. Some clones fail to appear in such tables; in the studies checked, an unresolved V gene covers under half of the shortfall, and the cause of the remainder is unknown. V and J calls and clone size are those listed in that table; D and trimming were worked out from the DNA. The sample table holds more than 300,000 clones, of which around 90% were seen once. The top ten clones comprise 1.2% of the sample.

The specimen sequenced was PBMCs or T cells enriched from blood (not recorded which). This sequence originates from a woman in her late teens or twenties who had recovered from COVID-19. Recombination joined TRBV6-5 with TRBJ2-1; TRBD2 aligns with 10 central bases. The DNA sequence is TGTGCCAGCAGTAGGCTAGCGGGGGTCAATGAGCAGTTCTTC. Translation gives CASSRLAGVNEQFF.